The clone carrying this T cell receptor beta chain showed up just a few times. Its antigen remains unknown. What was sequenced were expressed TCRB transcripts, since all of the isolated RNA had been reverse transcribed. Method: immunoSEQ multiplex PCR; TCRdb's copy keeps in-frame clones and lacks some. The table has some 350,000 clones, roughly 13% seen once. This sample stems from a study of beta chain features in type 1 diabetes. Study details: Examination covered under 120 million sorted cells spanning all samples. General study results and limits: Any HLA type influence on TCRB rearrangement was left unresolved here. Shorter TCRB CDR3s, moderately but significantly so, marked every one of the four CD4+ subsets in Type 1 diabetes patients.

The CDR3 loop spans 12 amino acids. V was shortened by 6 bases and J by 4 bases, with 9 bases between the two germline ends. Germline V gives CDR1 MDHEN, CDR2 SYDVKM. The receptor's source is a woman under 30 with type 1 diabetes. Sequenced: naive CD4+ T cells from blood. The V gene is TRBV28, the J gene TRBJ1-1; the D is unclear. The CDR3 here is CASRSSGTEAFF. The DNA of the CDR3 is TGTGCCAGCAGGAGCTCGGGCACTGAAGCTTTCTTT.